These 10 T cell receptor beta chains were all obtained from the same sample, sequenced in a study of T cell responses to AZD1222 COVID-19 vaccine. Clones were read by immunoSEQ multiplex PCR, and TCRdb kept only the in-frame ones, dropping some. Altogether roughly 81,000 clones are present, over 70% being singletons, with the ten largest covering roughly 15%. Sample: peripheral blood, taken on day 0 of AZD1222 vaccination. Receptors were obtained from an adult in good health.

J is TRBJ1-3 and V is TRBV4-1; TRBD1 aligns across 10 bases. The CDR3 is 18 residues long. Germline CDR1 and CDR2: MGHRA and YSYEKL. With V trimmed by 1 base and J by 4 bases, 10 bases remained unmatched. The CDR3 DNA is TGCGCCAGCAGCCAAGGAGCAGCCAAGGGACAGGGGGGAAACACCATATATTTT. Translation: CASSQGAAKGQGGNTIYF.

The rearrangement links TRBV7-8 to TRBJ2-1, with 11 bases that match TRBD2. V lost 0 bases, J lost 15 bases, and 13 bases stayed unmatched. Germline CDR1 and CDR2: SGHVS and FQNEAQ. The CDR3 runs to 16 residues. Here the CDR3 DNA reads TGTGCCAGCAGCTTAGCGAGGGTAGCGGGAGGGCCTACTGTGTTCTTC. Amino acids: CASSLARVAGGPTVFF.

The chain employs TRBV24-1 and TRBJ2-4, with unresolved D. This CDR3 comprises 12 residues. Trimming shortened V by 3 bases and J by 6 bases, and 5 bases separated the two germline ends. CDR1 and CDR2 (germline): KGHDR, SFDVKD. The CDR3 sequence is CATSDRANIQYF. CDR3 nucleotide sequence: TGTGCCACCAGTGATAGGGCAAACATTCAGTACTTC.

The gene calls are TRBV6-2 or TRBV6-3 and TRBJ1-6, with 8 bases lining up with TRBD1. CDR3 length: 16 amino acids. The germline V gene encodes CDR1 MNHEY and CDR2 SVGEGT. Losses at the gene ends were 6 bases for V and 9 bases for J; bases not matched to a gene: 13. The CDR3 sequence is CASSPGPGQESSPLHF. In nucleotides, the CDR3 is TGTGCCAGCAGCCCCGGCCCGGGACAGGAAAGTTCACCCCTCCACTTT.

A single count supports this clone. The chain recombines TRBV6-5 with TRBJ1-5, with TRBD1 matching 9 bases. CDR1 and CDR2 (germline): MNHEY, SVGAGI. The CDR3 runs to 16 residues. After removal of 0 bases from V and 6 bases from J, the junction contained 6 bases not matched to a gene. CDR3 nucleotides: TGTGCCAGCAGTTACTCCGGGACAGGGCTTGGTCAGCCCCAGCATTTT. This encodes CASSYSGTGLGQPQHF.

The V gene is TRBV12-5, the J gene TRBJ2-1; 8 nucleotides align to TRBD2. Germline CDR1 and CDR2: LGHNT and FRNRAP. Germline trimming cut 6 bases from V and 2 bases from J; bases unmatched to any gene: 6. This CDR3 is 15 amino acids long. The chain's CDR3 is CASGKLAEPYNEQFF. CDR3 coding DNA: TGTGCTAGTGGAAAACTAGCGGAGCCCTACAATGAGCAGTTCTTC.

CDR3 amino acids: CASRITTGIGQPQHF. The CDR3 nucleotides read TGTGCCAGCAGGATAACGACAGGGATAGGCCAGCCCCAGCATTTT. The rearrangement links TRBV6-5 to TRBJ1-5; 7 bases are shared with TRBD1. V trimming: 6 bases; J trimming: 7 bases; junction bases outside the gene matches: 12. The CDR3 extends over 15 amino acids. The germline V gene encodes CDR1 MNHEY and CDR2 SVGAGI.

The chain employs TRBV19 and TRBJ1-1; TRBD1 agrees at 8 bases. The CDR3 is 15 amino acids. Germline V gene lookup returns CDR1 LNHDA and CDR2 SQIVND (reference sequence). V lost 7 bases and J lost 0; bases outside the gene matches: 7. DNA of the CDR3: TGTGCCAGTAAGACAGGGGCCTACATGAACACTGAAGCTTTCTTT. Amino acid sequence: CASKTGAYMNTEAFF.

The chain employs TRBV29-1 and TRBJ1-2, with 9 bases aligning to TRBD1. The CDR3 length is 13 residues. The V and J ends lost 7 bases and 5 bases, in that order; junction bases with no gene match: 8. Germline CDR1 is SQVTM and CDR2 is ANQGSEA. CDR3 in amino acids: CSAPDRGFYGYTF. CDR3 DNA: TGCAGCGCCCCGGACAGGGGATTTTATGGCTACACCTTC.

The chain carries TRBV7-9 and TRBJ2-1; 9 bases map to TRBD2. J gave up 3 bases and V 4 bases, and 4 bases lay outside the gene matches. Germline values: CDR1 SEHNR, CDR2 FQNEAQ (reference sequence). The length of the CDR3 is 15 residues. CDR3 DNA sequence: TGTGCCAGCAGCTCCGGGACTAGCAGCTACAATGAGCAGTTCTTC. It specifies CASSSGTSSYNEQFF. The complete variable domain, with remaining parts taken from reference TRBV7-9 and TRBJ2-1, reads DTGVSQNPRHKITKRGQNVTFRCDPISEHNRLYWYRQTLGQGPEFLTYFQNEAQLEKSRLLSDRFSAERPKGSFSTLEIQRTEQGDSAMYLCASSSGTSSYNEQFFGPGTRLTVL.